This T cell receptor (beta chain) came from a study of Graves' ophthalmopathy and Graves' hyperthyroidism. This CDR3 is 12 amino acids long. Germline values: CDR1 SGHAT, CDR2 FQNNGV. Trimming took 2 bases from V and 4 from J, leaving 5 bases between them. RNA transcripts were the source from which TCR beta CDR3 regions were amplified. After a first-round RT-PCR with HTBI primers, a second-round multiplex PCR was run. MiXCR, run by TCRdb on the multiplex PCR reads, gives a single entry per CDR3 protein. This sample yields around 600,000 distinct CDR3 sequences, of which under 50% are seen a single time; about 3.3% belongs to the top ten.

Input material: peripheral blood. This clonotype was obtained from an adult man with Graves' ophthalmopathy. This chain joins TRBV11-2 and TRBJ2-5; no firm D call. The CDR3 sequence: CASSLIAETQYF. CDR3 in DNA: TGTGCCAGCAGCTTAATTGCAGAGACCCAGTACTTC. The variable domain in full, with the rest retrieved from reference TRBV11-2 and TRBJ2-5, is EAGVAQSPRYKIIEKRQSVAFWCNPISGHATLYWYQQILGQGPKLLIQFQNNGVVDDSQLPKDRFSAERLKGVDSTLKIQPAKLEDSAVYLCASSLIAETQYFGPGTRLLVL.